The rows below give T cell receptor beta chains drawn from one sample of a study of radiotherapy plus CTLA-4 blockade in lung cancer. Clones were sequenced by immunoSEQ multiplex PCR, and TCRdb holds only the in-frame ones, with some missing. The sample includes approximately 95,000 clones, roughly four fifths of them seen just once. The specimen comprised peripheral blood, sampled from a patient treated with radiotherapy plus ipilimumab. The receptor source for this set is a human donor with non-small cell lung cancer who had a partial response to radiotherapy plus ipilimumab. Both conserved end residues are part of each CDR3. The order of the fields is J gene, D gene, V gene, clone size, CDR3 protein, CDR3 DNA. The D gene is left open where the match is weak. Part of the rows lack a size; the others show once, few, many or a class for expanded clones.

TRBJ2-2,.,TRBV6-5,.,CASRRGTGELFF,TGTGCCAGCAGACGGGGTACCGGGGAGCTGTTTTTT
TRBJ2-7,.,TRBV7-9,.,CASSAGQTYYEQYF,TGTGCCAGCAGCGCGGGACAGACTTACTACGAGCAGTACTTC
TRBJ1-5,.,TRBV28,.,CASSSEYSNQPQHF,TGTGCCAGCAGTTCCGAGTATAGCAATCAGCCCCAGCATTTT
TRBJ2-7,TRBD1,TRBV6-5,few,CASSPRGTGAYEQYF,TGTGCCAGCAGCCCCCGGGGGACAGGGGCCTACGAGCAGTACTTC
TRBJ2-3,TRBD2,TRBV7-2,.,CASSFQRGSTDTQYF,TGTGCCAGCAGCTTTCAGCGGGGGAGCACAGATACGCAGTATTTT
TRBJ2-3,.,TRBV7-3,.,CASSLSGLSTDTQYF,TGTGCCAGCAGCTTGTCCGGGTTATCCACAGATACGCAGTATTTT
TRBJ2-2,.,TRBV4-1,.,CASSQRVVGEGTGELFF,TGCGCCAGCAGCCAACGGGTAGTGGGAGAGGGCACCGGGGAGCTGTTTTTT
TRBJ1-2,TRBD1,TRBV19,.,CASMKQGSHGYTF,TGTGCCAGTATGAAACAGGGGAGCCATGGCTACACCTTC
TRBJ1-2,TRBD1,TRBV5-6,.,CASSSRTGLEYGYTF,TGTGCCAGCAGCTCGAGGACAGGGTTAGAGTATGGCTACACCTTC
TRBJ2-2,.,TRBV9,.,CASSAGITGELFF,TGTGCCAGCAGCGCGGGGATCACCGGGGAGCTGTTTTTT
TRBJ2-2,.,TRBV10-1,.,CASGVSDTGELFF,TGCGCCAGCGGTGTTAGCGACACCGGGGAGCTGTTTTTT
TRBJ1-5,.,TRBV7-9,.,CASSPDSGITPQHF,TGTGCCAGCAGCCCAGACAGTGGGATCACGCCCCAGCATTTT
TRBJ2-1,TRBD2,TRBV6-5,once,CASSYSKRERYNEQFF,TGTGCCAGCAGTTACTCGAAGCGGGAGAGGTACAATGAGCAGTTCTTC
TRBJ1-1,.,TRBV6-1,.,CASKPSASTEAFF,TGTGCCAGCAAGCCTTCTGCGAGCACTGAAGCTTTCTTT
TRBJ2-1,TRBD1,TRBV6-5,.,CAGRLLDRGNEQFF,TGTGCCGGCAGACTCCTCGACAGGGGGAATGAGCAGTTCTTC
TRBJ1-3,TRBD1,TRBV4-1,.,CASSQGTGVGNTIYF,TGCGCCAGCAGCCAAGGGACAGGGGTCGGAAACACCATATATTTT
TRBJ1-2,.,TRBV18,.,CASSPRTPDYGYTF,TGTGCCAGCTCCCCAAGGACACCTGACTATGGCTACACCTTC
TRBJ1-3,.,TRBV28,.,CASRKGGSSGNTIYF,TGTGCCAGCAGGAAGGGCGGGTCTTCTGGAAACACCATATATTTT
TRBJ1-2,TRBD1,TRBV9,.,CASSVTGAYGYTF,TGTGCCAGCAGCGTAACAGGGGCTTATGGCTACACCTTC
TRBJ2-1,.,TRBV6-1,.,CASSVGGVGKFF,TGTGCCAGCAGTGTGGGAGGAGTGGGGAAGTTCTTC
TRBJ2-7,TRBD1,TRBV5-1,.,CAKPGQLPYEQYF,TGCGCCAAGCCGGGACAGCTTCCCTACGAGCAGTACTTC
TRBJ2-2,.,TRBV29-1,few,CSVDVSNTGELFF,TGCAGCGTTGACGTCTCGAACACCGGGGAGCTGTTTTTT
TRBJ1-2,.,TRBV7-6,.,CASSPSGGNYGYTF,TGTGCCAGCAGCCCCTCGGGGGGCAACTATGGCTACACCTTC
TRBJ2-1,TRBD2,TRBV6-5,once,CASSSSGRAWNEQFF,TGTGCCAGCAGTTCAAGCGGGAGGGCGTGGAATGAGCAGTTCTTC
TRBJ1-5,TRBD1,TRBV28,once,CASSFRQGGSPQHF,TGTGCCAGCAGTTTTCGACAGGGCGGGTCGCCCCAGCATTTT
TRBJ1-5,.,TRBV6-1,.,CASNRVGNQPQHF,TGTGCCAGCAACAGGGTCGGCAATCAGCCCCAGCATTTT
TRBJ2-2,TRBD1,TRBV6-5,.,CASTETGDTGELFF,TGTGCCAGCACCGAGACAGGGGACACCGGGGAGCTGTTTTTT
TRBJ2-7,TRBD1,TRBV2,.,CASRPLDRGRYEQYF,TGTGCCAGCAGGCCTCTGGACAGGGGGCGGTACGAGCAGTACTTC
TRBJ2-5,.,TRBV2,.,CASMMAGLGETQYF,TGTGCCAGCATGATGGCAGGGCTGGGGGAGACCCAGTACTTC
TRBJ2-1,TRBD1,TRBV14,.,CASSTDRGEQFF,TGTGCCAGCAGCACAGACAGGGGCGAGCAGTTCTTC
TRBJ2-1,.,TRBV4-1,.,CASSQEFGVSGEQFF,TGCGCCAGCAGCCAAGAATTCGGGGTGTCAGGTGAGCAGTTCTTC
TRBJ2-1,TRBD2,TRBV11-2,few,CASRSLSGRANNEQFF,TGTGCCAGCCGCAGCTTATCCGGGAGGGCCAACAATGAGCAGTTCTTC
TRBJ2-7,TRBD2,TRBV7-2,.,CASSLRSGSNYEQYF,TGTGCCAGCAGCTTGCGAAGCGGGAGTAACTACGAGCAGTACTTC
TRBJ2-1,TRBD1,TRBV7-8,.,CASSIDRGNEQFF,TGTGCCAGCAGCATCGACAGGGGCAATGAGCAGTTCTTC
TRBJ2-3,.,TRBV18,few,CASSPSTVATSTDTQYF,TGTGCCAGCTCACCCTCCACTGTTGCTACTAGCACAGATACGCAGTATTTT
TRBJ2-1,.,TRBV27,.,CASSFGDRPYNEQFF,TGTGCCAGCAGTTTTGGAGACAGACCCTACAATGAGCAGTTCTTC
TRBJ2-5,.,TRBV5-1,once,CASSHDWEQETQYF,TGCGCCAGCAGCCATGACTGGGAGCAAGAGACCCAGTACTTC
TRBJ1-5,TRBD1,TRBV28,.,CASGDRYQPQHF,TGTGCCAGCGGGGACAGATATCAGCCCCAGCATTTT
TRBJ1-2,TRBD1,TRBV5-1,.,CASSQTGVSYGYTF,TGCGCCAGCAGCCAGACAGGGGTGAGCTATGGCTACACCTTC
TRBJ2-2,TRBD1,TRBV28,.,CASSLYGTAAGELFF,TGTGCCAGCAGTTTATATGGGACAGCGGCCGGGGAGCTGTTTTTT
TRBJ2-3,TRBD1,TRBV7-8,.,CASRWDRGAYTDTQYF,TGTGCCAGCAGGTGGGACAGGGGCGCTTACACAGATACGCAGTATTTT
TRBJ2-4,TRBD1,TRBV2,few,CASSGGQAGNIQYF,TGTGCCAGCAGTGGGGGACAGGCGGGAAACATTCAGTACTTC
TRBJ2-3,.,TRBV7-6,.,CASSLNGASGPTDTQYF,TGTGCCAGCAGCTTAAATGGCGCCAGCGGCCCCACAGATACGCAGTATTTT
TRBJ2-1,TRBD2,TRBV19,.,CASSIMSGRAHNEQFF,TGTGCCAGTAGTATAATGAGCGGGAGGGCCCACAATGAGCAGTTCTTC
TRBJ2-1,.,TRBV28,.,CASGSGSYNEQFF,TGTGCCAGCGGGAGCGGCTCCTACAATGAGCAGTTCTTC
TRBJ2-2,.,TRBV5-1,.,CASSLVGQVTGELFF,TGCGCCAGCAGCTTGGTGGGACAAGTCACCGGGGAGCTGTTTTTT
TRBJ2-2,TRBD1,TRBV9,.,CVSSLGPGQEKNTGELFF,TGTGTCAGCAGCCTAGGCCCGGGACAGGAGAAGAACACCGGGGAGCTGTTTTTT
TRBJ1-5,TRBD1,TRBV28,.,CASSSVDRGILQPQHF,TGTGCCAGCAGCTCCGTGGACAGGGGAATACTTCAGCCCCAGCATTTT
TRBJ1-5,TRBD1,TRBV19,.,CAISSGQFNQPQHF,TGTGCCATTTCTTCGGGACAGTTCAATCAGCCCCAGCATTTT
TRBJ1-3,.,TRBV5-1,.,CASSLDTSGNTIYF,TGCGCCAGCAGCTTGGACACGTCTGGAAACACCATATATTTT
TRBJ2-1,.,TRBV2,.,CASTSTRRGSYNEQFF,TGTGCCAGCACCTCAACACGGAGGGGATCCTACAATGAGCAGTTCTTC
TRBJ2-7,.,TRBV11-3,.,CASRWPGVSEQYF,TGTGCCAGCAGGTGGCCGGGGGTTTCCGAGCAGTACTTC
TRBJ2-3,TRBD2,TRBV7-3,.,CASSLTKASGGDTQYF,TGTGCCAGCAGCTTAACAAAGGCTAGCGGTGGAGATACGCAGTATTTT
TRBJ2-7,.,TRBV2,.,CASSEAGSTGIEQYF,TGTGCCAGCAGTGAGGCGGGGTCCACGGGGATCGAGCAGTACTTC
TRBJ1-1,.,TRBV7-8,.,CASSLGGRTEAFF,TGTGCCAGCAGCTTGGGAGGAAGGACTGAAGCTTTCTTT